One and the same sample provided the 29 T cell receptor beta chains below, sequenced in a study of breast tumors, draining lymph nodes, adjacent tissues. Each CDR3 protein is one row after TCRdb ran MiXCR on the multiplex PCR reads. The sample lists hundreds of thousands of distinct CDR3 sequences, approximately 30% occurring once. Axillary draining lymph nodes of breast cancer patients supplied the node samples. The sequencing sample was made of axillary lymph node tissue. All receptors derive from a female donor with breast cancer. Some clones in this sample may be carry-over from other donors' samples.

The chain has TRBV14 and TRBJ2-3, with 8 nucleotides matching TRBD2. The germline V gene has CDR1 SGHDN and CDR2 FVKESK. The CDR3 runs 18 residues. The junction had 15 bases not matched to a gene; V was cut back by 1 base and J by 6 bases. The CDR3 reads CASSQVRNTGRASDTQYF. The CDR3 nucleotides read TGTGCCAGCAGCCAAGTTAGGAACACCGGGAGGGCCTCCGATACGCAGTATTTT.

The sample holds many counts of this clonotype. This chain connects TRBV7-3 to TRBJ2-1; 8 bases line up with TRBD2. The CDR3 is 14 amino acids. Germline V lookup: CDR1 SGHTA, CDR2 FQGTGA. V dropped 8 bases and J dropped 12; count of bases not matched to a gene: 15. The CDR3 bases are TGTGCCAGCGGGACGGGAGGGACTGGGCGGGGGCAGTTCTTC. This encodes CASGTGGTGRGQFF.

This clonotype was counted ten times or more. The chain recombines TRBV3-1 with TRBJ2-3; 10 bases fit TRBD2. Germline V gene sequence: CDR1 LGHDT, CDR2 YNNKEL (reference sequence). V shed 4 bases, J shed 4 bases, and the junction held 14 bases outside the gene matches. The CDR3 has 18 amino acids. CDR3 protein: CASSLLPPSGSIADTQYF. CDR3 in DNA: TGTGCCAGCAGCCTCCTCCCCCCTAGCGGGAGTATCGCAGATACGCAGTATTTT.

This clonotype came up many times. The V gene is TRBV29-1, the J gene TRBJ2-7; TRBD2 might be the D (6 bases). V was clipped by 5 bases and J by 3 bases, with 11 bases between them. The germline CDR1 and CDR2 sequences are SQVTM and ANQGSEA. This CDR3 has 12 amino acids. Here the CDR3 reads CSVSLGGYEQYF. CDR3 nucleotide sequence: TGCAGCGTTTCCCTCGGGGGCTACGAGCAGTACTTC.

This clonotype was counted ten times or more. V gene TRBV5-1 combines with J gene TRBJ2-5, with D maybe TRBD1 (5 bases). V lost 7 bases and J 12 bases, leaving 25 bases between the germline ends. CDR3 length equals 14 residues. CDR1 is SGHRS, CDR2 YFSETQ, per germline. The CDR3 sequence is CASYLGDVNRYKYF. The CDR3 DNA reads TGCGCCAGCTACCTAGGGGATGTTAACAGGTACAAGTACTTC.

This clonotype was observed at least ten times. At one end, the junction sequence differs from germline, possibly due to a read error. The V call is TRBV9, the J call TRBJ1-2, with 10 bases that match TRBD1. The germline CDR1 and CDR2 sequences are SGDLS and YYNGEE. CDR3 length equals 15 residues. In nucleotides, the CDR3 is TGTGCCAGCAGCGTAAAGACAGGGGGCGGCTATGGCTCCACCTTC. Translated: CASSVKTGGGYGSTF.

The chain joins TRBV12-3 or TRBV12-4 to TRBJ2-3, with 9 bases identical to TRBD2. The CDR3 spans 16 residues. The trim removed 6 bases at V and 11 bases at J, leaving 18 bases unmatched. CDR3 DNA: TGTGCCAGCAGCCTCCTGGGAGCGGGAGGTAACAATGAGCAGTATTTT. It is translated as CASSLLGAGGNNEQYF.

This clonotype was seen a few times. This may come from a read error, since a much larger clone is one base off. The chain has TRBV12-3 or TRBV12-4 and TRBJ2-7; tentative D call: TRBD2 (6 bases). V lost 3 bases and J lost 1, with 13 bases in between. The CDR3 runs to 15 residues. The CDR3 sequence is CASSFALGGSYEQYF. The CDR3 DNA reads as TGTGCCAGCAGTTTCGCGCTGGGGGGTTCCTACGAGCAGTACTTC.

As regards this clonotype: Because the CDR3 is missing its conserved closing phenylalanine or tryptophan, this is likely a read error. The chain is built from TRBV9 and TRBJ2-7; TRBD1 might be the D (6 bases). The germline V gene has CDR1 SGDLS and CDR2 YYNGEE. The CDR3 extends over 13 amino acids. Trimming stripped 4 bases from V and 3 bases from J, with 11 bases between. In DNA form, the CDR3 reads TGTGCCAGCAGCCCAAGGGGGTTCTACGAGCAGTACCTC. This codes for CASSPRGFYEQYL.

This chain uses TRBV6-6 with TRBJ2-1; no clear D gene. The germline V and J ends were trimmed by 8 bases and 4 bases, with 15 bases remaining between them. CDR1 is MNHNY, CDR2 SVGAGI, per germline (reference sequence). The CDR3 covers 14 residues. The CDR3 DNA reads TGTGCCAGCCATAGAACACTCGATTACAATGAGCAGTTCTTC. Its protein is CASHRTLDYNEQFF.

This clonotype has a count of ten or more. This chain links TRBV10-3 with TRBJ2-3; 14 bases are shared with TRBD2. The germline gives CDR1 ENHRY, CDR2 SYGVKD. The CDR3 has 14 residues. V shed 10 bases and J 9 bases; nucleotides not matched to a gene: 9. In DNA form, the CDR3 reads TGTGCCACCAGGGGGACTAGCGGGAGTGAAACGCAGTATTTT. Its protein product is CATRGTSGSETQYF.

V and J are TRBV20-1 and TRBJ2-5; the match to TRBD2 covers 7 bases. The CDR3 has 15 amino acids. The junction had 12 bases not matched to a gene; V was cut back by 4 bases and J by 4 bases. Germline V gene data show CDR1 as DFQATT and CDR2 as SNEGSKA (reference sequence). CDR3 sequence reads: CSAIVSSGLRETQYF. Written as DNA, the CDR3 is TGCAGTGCTATCGTCAGTAGCGGGTTACGAGAGACCCAGTACTTC.

This clonotype was seen many times. The V gene is TRBV29-1, the J gene TRBJ2-7; tentative D call: TRBD2 (5 bases). V lost 4 bases and J lost 4, with 11 bases in between. Germline values: CDR1 SQVTM, CDR2 ANQGSEA. There are 12 residues in the CDR3. CDR3 sequence reads: CSVGPAGYEQYF. In nucleotides, the CDR3 is TGCAGCGTTGGTCCCGCGGGTTACGAGCAGTACTTC.

This clonotype was recorded at least ten times. The chain recombines TRBV12-3 or TRBV12-4 with TRBJ2-5, with D tentatively TRBD2 (5 bases). The CDR3 has 14 amino acids. V was trimmed by 3 bases and J by 4 bases, leaving 12 bases between them. CDR3 region: CASSFAAGRETQYF. The CDR3 DNA sequence: TGTGCCAGCAGTTTCGCGGCTGGGAGAGAGACCCAGTACTTC.

With regard to this clonotype: This may be a read error: a much more frequent sequence differs by one nucleotide. This chain connects TRBV20-1 to TRBJ2-3; TRBD2 matches 9 bases. V shed 2 bases, J shed 2 bases, and the junction held 2 bases outside the gene matches. Looked up from germline, CDR1 is DFQATT and CDR2 is SNEGSKA (reference sequence). The CDR3 has 14 amino acids. The CDR3 DNA is TGCAGTGCTAGACGACTAGCGGACACAGATACGCAGTATTTT. This codes for CSARRLADTDTQYF.

The chain has TRBV11-1 and TRBJ1-2; D is undetermined. Germline CDR1 and CDR2: SGHAT and FQDESV (reference sequence). The V gene lost 1 base and the J gene lost 3 bases, with 18 bases spanning the gap. This CDR3 has 17 residues. The CDR3 DNA reads TGTGCCAGCAGCTTAGATGGGTCCTACGAGCAGTACTATGGCTACACCTTC. It is translated as CASSLDGSYEQYYGYTF.

This clonotype was seen a handful of times. The chain carries TRBV27 and TRBJ2-7; TRBD1 matches 9 bases. The germline V gene encodes CDR1 MNHEY and CDR2 SMNVEV (reference sequence). V lost 5 bases, J lost 5 bases, and 13 bases stayed unmatched. CDR3 size: 16 residues. CDR3 protein: CASSRGTGTSYDEQYF. The CDR3 coding sequence is TGTGCCAGCAGTCGGGGGACAGGGACCTCCTACGACGAGCAGTACTTC.

A note on this clonotype: A single base separates this from a much larger clone, so it may be a read error. The chain combines TRBV3-1 with TRBJ2-3, with 9 nucleotides matching TRBD2. CDR1 LGHDT and CDR2 YNNKEL come from the germline V gene (reference sequence). This CDR3 has 19 residues. This CDR3 is CASSQYRRSGRGGTDTRYF. CDR3 nucleotide sequence: TGTGCCAGCAGCCAATACAGACGTAGCGGGAGAGGTGGCACAGATACGCGGTATTTT.

As regards this clonotype: This CDR3 fails to terminate in the conserved phenylalanine or tryptophan, so it likely reflects a read error. Because the CDR3's place on the DNA is in doubt, the DNA is left out and the CDR3 is given as listed by TCRdb. The V gene is TRBV28, the J gene TRBJ2-6; no check of the table's D call, TRBD1, against the DNA was made. Germline CDR1 reads MDHEN; CDR2 reads SYDVKM. The CDR3 length equals 12 residues, ends included. CDR3 amino acids: CACSSPGHSLNT.

This clonotype was recorded many times. The germline gene is not matched at one end of the junction; a read error may be the cause. The V call is TRBV12-3 or TRBV12-4, the J call TRBJ2-3; 9 bases are a match to TRBD1. CDR3 length equals 14 residues. The CDR3 here is CASSLGTGADTRYF. The CDR3 DNA reads TGTGCCAGCAGTTTAGGGACAGGGGCAGATACGCGGTATTTT.

This clonotype was picked up a small number of times. One base away lies a much larger clone, so this may be a sequencing read error. The chain combines TRBV6-6 with TRBJ1-2; no clear D. The CDR3 has 14 residues. Germline V gives CDR1 MNHNY, CDR2 SVGAGI (reference sequence). CDR3 residues: CAGSHSVGSHGYTF. In nucleotides, the CDR3 is TGTGCCGGCAGTCACTCTGTGGGCAGTCATGGCTACACCTTC.

The rearrangement links TRBV11-3 to TRBJ1-6; 7 positions match TRBD1. CDR3 length equals 14 residues. The junction had 7 bases not matched to a gene; V was cut back by 5 bases and J by 9 bases. CDR1 is SGHNT and CDR2 is YENEEA in the germline V gene. The DNA for the CDR3 is TGTGCCAGCAGCCTGGACAGGATTACTTCACCCCTCCACTTT. Residues: CASSLDRITSPLHF.

With respect to this clonotype: It may be a read error: a sequence one base away is much more abundant. The chain couples TRBV5-6 to TRBJ2-7; 7 bases match TRBD2. Trimming at V came to 0 bases and at J to 7 bases, leaving 13 bases not matched to a gene. Per the germline V gene, CDR1 is SGHDT and CDR2 is YYEEEE. CDR3 length: 16 amino acids. The CDR3 reads CASSLAREVGYNEQYF. The CDR3 DNA sequence: TGTGCCAGCAGCTTGGCCCGGGAGGTCGGGTACAATGAGCAGTACTTC.

This clonotype showed up many times. This chain joins TRBV2 and TRBJ2-1, with TRBD1 identical over 7 bases. Per germline, CDR1 SNHLY and CDR2 FYNNEI. J lost 5 bases, V lost 7 bases, and 8 bases had no gene match. The CDR3 is 14 amino acids. The DNA for the CDR3 is TGTGCCAGCATTGGACAGGAGTCCAACAATGAGCAGTTCTTC. This sequence encodes CASIGQESNNEQFF.

With regard to this clonotype: Because the CDR3 is missing its conserved closing phenylalanine or tryptophan, this is likely a read error. Because the CDR3's place on the DNA is in doubt, the DNA is left out and the CDR3 is given as listed by TCRdb. CDR3 region: CASRVGSLI. This chain links TRBV19 with TRBJ1-3. The CDR3 is 9 residues long, ends included. In germline, CDR1 is LNHDA, CDR2 SQIVND (reference sequence).

Many counts were recorded for this clonotype. The chain employs TRBV11-2 and TRBJ2-3; no clear D. The CDR3 runs to 15 residues. Trimming shortened V by 10 bases and J by 2 bases, and 19 bases separated the two germline ends. Germline CDR1 is SGHAT and CDR2 is FQNNGV. This CDR3 reads CATASAPGNTDTQYF. As DNA, the CDR3 is TGTGCCACGGCCAGCGCGCCTGGGAACACAGATACGCAGTATTTT.

The chain combines TRBV7-9 with TRBJ2-2; perhaps TRBD2 as D (6 bases). The CDR3 loop spans 15 amino acids. The V end was cut by 2 bases, the J end by 0 bases, with 7 bases between. Germline loops: CDR1 SEHNR, CDR2 FQNEAQ (reference sequence). CDR3 protein: CASSLCGTNTGELFF. CDR3 nucleotides: TGTGCCAGCAGCTTATGCGGGACGAACACCGGGGAGCTGTTTTTT.

This clonotype was seen many times. The rearrangement uses TRBV6-5 and TRBJ2-7; 11 nucleotides agree with TRBD2. The CDR3 is 17 residues long. The germline gives CDR1 MNHEY, CDR2 SVGAGI. V was pared by 2 bases and J by 1 base, with 7 bases of the junction left unmatched. DNA for the CDR3: TGTGCCAGCAGTTACCAATTTAGCGGGAGGGCATCCTACGAGCAGTACTTC. Protein product: CASSYQFSGRASYEQYF.

This clonotype has ten or more counts. The genes are TRBV12-3 or TRBV12-4 and TRBJ2-1; maybe TRBD2 (6 bases). CDR3 length equals 16 residues. Trimming stripped 6 bases from V and 0 bases from J, with 15 bases between. The CDR3, as DNA: TGTGCCAGCAGCCAAGCCCTAGCGTTCTCCTACAATGAGCAGTTCTTC. Translated, it gives CASSQALAFSYNEQFF.